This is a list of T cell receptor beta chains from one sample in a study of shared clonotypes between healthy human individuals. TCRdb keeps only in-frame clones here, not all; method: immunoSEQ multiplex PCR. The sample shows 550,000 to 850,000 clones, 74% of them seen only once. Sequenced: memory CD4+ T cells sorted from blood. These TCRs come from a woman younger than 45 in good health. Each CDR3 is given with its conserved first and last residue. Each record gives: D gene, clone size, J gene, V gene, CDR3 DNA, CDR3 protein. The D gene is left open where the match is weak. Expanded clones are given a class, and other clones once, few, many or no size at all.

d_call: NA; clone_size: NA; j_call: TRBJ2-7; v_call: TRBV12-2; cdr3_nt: TGTGCAGGTAGGGGGAGCCGATCCTACGAGCAGTACTTC; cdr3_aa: CAGRGSRSYEQYF
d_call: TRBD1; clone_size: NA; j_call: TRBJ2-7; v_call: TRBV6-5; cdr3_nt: TGTGCCAGCAGTCTCTACAGGGGGCGCGACGAGCAGTACTTC; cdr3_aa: CASSLYRGRDEQYF
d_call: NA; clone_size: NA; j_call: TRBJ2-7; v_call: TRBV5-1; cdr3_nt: TGCGCCAGCAGCCACGGGACAAACTACGAGCAGTACTTC; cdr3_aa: CASSHGTNYEQYF
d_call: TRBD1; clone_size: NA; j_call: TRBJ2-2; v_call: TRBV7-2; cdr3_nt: TGTGCCAGCAGCTTAGGCTCTGCGACAGGGGGCACCGGGGAGCTGTTTTTT; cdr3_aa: CASSLGSATGGTGELFF
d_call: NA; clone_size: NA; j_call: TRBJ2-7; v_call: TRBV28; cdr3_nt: TGTGCCAGCAGTTTTACCGGCGACAACTACGAGCAGTACTTC; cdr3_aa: CASSFTGDNYEQYF
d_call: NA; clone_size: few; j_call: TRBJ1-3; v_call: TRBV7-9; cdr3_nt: TGTGCCACTAGGGGGGAGGAGGTCAGTGGAAACACCATATATTTT; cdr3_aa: CATRGEEVSGNTIYF
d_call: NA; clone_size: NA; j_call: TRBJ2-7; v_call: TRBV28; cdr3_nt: TGTGCCAGCAGTAGAACACTGACCTACGAGCAGTACTTC; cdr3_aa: CASSRTLTYEQYF
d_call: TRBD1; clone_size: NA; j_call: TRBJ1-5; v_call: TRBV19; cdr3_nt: TGTGCCAGTAGAGATGGACAGGGTCATCAGCCCCAGCATTTT; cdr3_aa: CASRDGQGHQPQHF
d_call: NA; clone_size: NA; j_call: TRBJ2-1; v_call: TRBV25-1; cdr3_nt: TGTGCCAGCAGTGGGACACAGGGTGGTGGCGGGAATGAGCAGTTCTTC; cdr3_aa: CASSGTQGGGGNEQFF
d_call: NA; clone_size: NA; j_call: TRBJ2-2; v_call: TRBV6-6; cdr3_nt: TGTGCCAGCACCCCAGGCAACACCGGGGAGCTGTTTTTT; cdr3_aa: CASTPGNTGELFF
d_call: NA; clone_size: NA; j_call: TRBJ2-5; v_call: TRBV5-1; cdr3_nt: TGCGCCAGCAGCTTGGCCCGCGCCCGGGAGACCCAGTACTTC; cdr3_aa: CASSLARARETQYF
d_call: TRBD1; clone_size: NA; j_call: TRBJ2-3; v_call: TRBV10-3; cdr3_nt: TGTGCCATCAGGACAGGGGGCCTCACAGATACGCAGTATTTT; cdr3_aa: CAIRTGGLTDTQYF
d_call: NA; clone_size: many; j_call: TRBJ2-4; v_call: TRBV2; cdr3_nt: TGTGCCAGCAGTCAGGGGCCCAAAAACATTCAGTACTTC; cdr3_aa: CASSQGPKNIQYF
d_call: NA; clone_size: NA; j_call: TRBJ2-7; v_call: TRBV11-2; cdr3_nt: TGTGCCAGCAGCATCCGGGACTGGAGCTCCTACGAGCAGTACTTC; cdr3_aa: CASSIRDWSSYEQYF
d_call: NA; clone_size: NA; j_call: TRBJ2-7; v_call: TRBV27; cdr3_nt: TGTGCCAGCAGTCCGCCTTCCTACGAGCAGTACTTC; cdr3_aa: CASSPPSYEQYF
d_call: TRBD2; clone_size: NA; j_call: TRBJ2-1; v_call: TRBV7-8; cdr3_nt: TGTGCCAGCAGCCAGGGACTAGCGGGAGGGGTCGGTGAGCAGTTCTTC; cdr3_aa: CASSQGLAGGVGEQFF
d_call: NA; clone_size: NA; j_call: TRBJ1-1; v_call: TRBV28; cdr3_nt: TGTGCCAGCAGTTTAGTGAGCCTAGGAAAAAACACTGAAGCTTTCTTT; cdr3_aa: CASSLVSLGKNTEAFF
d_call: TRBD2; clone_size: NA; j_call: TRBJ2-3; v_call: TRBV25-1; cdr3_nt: TGTGCCAGCAGTGAAAGGGAGCGGGAGAGCACAGATACGCAGTATTTT; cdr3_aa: CASSERERESTDTQYF
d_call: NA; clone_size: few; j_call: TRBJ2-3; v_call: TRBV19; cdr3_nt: TGTGCCAGTAGTTCCTCCGCTGGCACAGATACGCAGTATTTT; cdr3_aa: CASSSSAGTDTQYF
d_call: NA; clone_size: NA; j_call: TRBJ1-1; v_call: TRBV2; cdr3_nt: TGTGCCAGCAGTGATACCAGGTTGAACACTGAAGCTTTCTTT; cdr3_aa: CASSDTRLNTEAFF
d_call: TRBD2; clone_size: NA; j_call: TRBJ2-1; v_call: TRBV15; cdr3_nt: TGTGCCACCAGCAGAGATAGCGGTAGCGGGAGTAGGGATGAGCAGTTCTTC; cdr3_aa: CATSRDSGSGSRDEQFF
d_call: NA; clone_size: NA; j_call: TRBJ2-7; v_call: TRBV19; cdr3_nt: TGTGCCAGTAGTGACGGAGCGCCGACCTACGAGCAGTACTTC; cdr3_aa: CASSDGAPTYEQYF
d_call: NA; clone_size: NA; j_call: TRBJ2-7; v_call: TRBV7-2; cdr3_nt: TGTGCCAGCAGCCGACCCGAGGTGAGCTCCTACGAGCAGTACTTC; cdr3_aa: CASSRPEVSSYEQYF